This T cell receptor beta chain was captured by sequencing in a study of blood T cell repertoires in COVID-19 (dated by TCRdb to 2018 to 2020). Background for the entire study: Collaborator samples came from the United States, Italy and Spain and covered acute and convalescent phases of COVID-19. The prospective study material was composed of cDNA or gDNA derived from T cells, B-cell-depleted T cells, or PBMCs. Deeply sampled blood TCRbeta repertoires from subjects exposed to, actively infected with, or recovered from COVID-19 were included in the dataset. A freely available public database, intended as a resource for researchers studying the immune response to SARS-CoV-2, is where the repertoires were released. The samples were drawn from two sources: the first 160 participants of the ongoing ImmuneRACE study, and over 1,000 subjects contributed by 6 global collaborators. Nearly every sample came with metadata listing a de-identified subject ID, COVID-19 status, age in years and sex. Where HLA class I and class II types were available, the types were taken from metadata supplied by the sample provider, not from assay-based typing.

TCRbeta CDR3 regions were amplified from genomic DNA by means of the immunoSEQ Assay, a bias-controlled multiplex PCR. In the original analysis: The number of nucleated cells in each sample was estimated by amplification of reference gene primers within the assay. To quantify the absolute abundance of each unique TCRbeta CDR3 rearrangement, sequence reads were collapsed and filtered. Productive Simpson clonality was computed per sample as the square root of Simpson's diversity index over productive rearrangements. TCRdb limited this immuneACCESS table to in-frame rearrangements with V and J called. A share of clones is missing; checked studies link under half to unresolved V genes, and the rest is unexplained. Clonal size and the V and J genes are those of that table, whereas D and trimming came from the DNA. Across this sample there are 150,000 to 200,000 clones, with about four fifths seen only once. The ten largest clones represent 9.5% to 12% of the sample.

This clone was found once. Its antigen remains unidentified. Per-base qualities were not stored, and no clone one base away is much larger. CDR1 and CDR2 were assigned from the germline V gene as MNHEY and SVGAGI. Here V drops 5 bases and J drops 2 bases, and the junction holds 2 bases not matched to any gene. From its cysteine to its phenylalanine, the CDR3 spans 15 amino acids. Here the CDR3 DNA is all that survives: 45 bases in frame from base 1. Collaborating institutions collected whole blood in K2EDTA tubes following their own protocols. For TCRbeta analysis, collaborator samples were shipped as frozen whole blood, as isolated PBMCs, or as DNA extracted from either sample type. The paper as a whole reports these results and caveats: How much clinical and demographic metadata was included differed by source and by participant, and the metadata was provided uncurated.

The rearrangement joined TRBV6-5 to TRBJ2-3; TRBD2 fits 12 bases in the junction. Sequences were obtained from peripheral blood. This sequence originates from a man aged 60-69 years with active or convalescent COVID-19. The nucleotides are TGTGCCAGCAGTCGACTAGCGGGAGCCACAGATACGCAGTATTTT. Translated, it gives CASSRLAGATDTQYF.